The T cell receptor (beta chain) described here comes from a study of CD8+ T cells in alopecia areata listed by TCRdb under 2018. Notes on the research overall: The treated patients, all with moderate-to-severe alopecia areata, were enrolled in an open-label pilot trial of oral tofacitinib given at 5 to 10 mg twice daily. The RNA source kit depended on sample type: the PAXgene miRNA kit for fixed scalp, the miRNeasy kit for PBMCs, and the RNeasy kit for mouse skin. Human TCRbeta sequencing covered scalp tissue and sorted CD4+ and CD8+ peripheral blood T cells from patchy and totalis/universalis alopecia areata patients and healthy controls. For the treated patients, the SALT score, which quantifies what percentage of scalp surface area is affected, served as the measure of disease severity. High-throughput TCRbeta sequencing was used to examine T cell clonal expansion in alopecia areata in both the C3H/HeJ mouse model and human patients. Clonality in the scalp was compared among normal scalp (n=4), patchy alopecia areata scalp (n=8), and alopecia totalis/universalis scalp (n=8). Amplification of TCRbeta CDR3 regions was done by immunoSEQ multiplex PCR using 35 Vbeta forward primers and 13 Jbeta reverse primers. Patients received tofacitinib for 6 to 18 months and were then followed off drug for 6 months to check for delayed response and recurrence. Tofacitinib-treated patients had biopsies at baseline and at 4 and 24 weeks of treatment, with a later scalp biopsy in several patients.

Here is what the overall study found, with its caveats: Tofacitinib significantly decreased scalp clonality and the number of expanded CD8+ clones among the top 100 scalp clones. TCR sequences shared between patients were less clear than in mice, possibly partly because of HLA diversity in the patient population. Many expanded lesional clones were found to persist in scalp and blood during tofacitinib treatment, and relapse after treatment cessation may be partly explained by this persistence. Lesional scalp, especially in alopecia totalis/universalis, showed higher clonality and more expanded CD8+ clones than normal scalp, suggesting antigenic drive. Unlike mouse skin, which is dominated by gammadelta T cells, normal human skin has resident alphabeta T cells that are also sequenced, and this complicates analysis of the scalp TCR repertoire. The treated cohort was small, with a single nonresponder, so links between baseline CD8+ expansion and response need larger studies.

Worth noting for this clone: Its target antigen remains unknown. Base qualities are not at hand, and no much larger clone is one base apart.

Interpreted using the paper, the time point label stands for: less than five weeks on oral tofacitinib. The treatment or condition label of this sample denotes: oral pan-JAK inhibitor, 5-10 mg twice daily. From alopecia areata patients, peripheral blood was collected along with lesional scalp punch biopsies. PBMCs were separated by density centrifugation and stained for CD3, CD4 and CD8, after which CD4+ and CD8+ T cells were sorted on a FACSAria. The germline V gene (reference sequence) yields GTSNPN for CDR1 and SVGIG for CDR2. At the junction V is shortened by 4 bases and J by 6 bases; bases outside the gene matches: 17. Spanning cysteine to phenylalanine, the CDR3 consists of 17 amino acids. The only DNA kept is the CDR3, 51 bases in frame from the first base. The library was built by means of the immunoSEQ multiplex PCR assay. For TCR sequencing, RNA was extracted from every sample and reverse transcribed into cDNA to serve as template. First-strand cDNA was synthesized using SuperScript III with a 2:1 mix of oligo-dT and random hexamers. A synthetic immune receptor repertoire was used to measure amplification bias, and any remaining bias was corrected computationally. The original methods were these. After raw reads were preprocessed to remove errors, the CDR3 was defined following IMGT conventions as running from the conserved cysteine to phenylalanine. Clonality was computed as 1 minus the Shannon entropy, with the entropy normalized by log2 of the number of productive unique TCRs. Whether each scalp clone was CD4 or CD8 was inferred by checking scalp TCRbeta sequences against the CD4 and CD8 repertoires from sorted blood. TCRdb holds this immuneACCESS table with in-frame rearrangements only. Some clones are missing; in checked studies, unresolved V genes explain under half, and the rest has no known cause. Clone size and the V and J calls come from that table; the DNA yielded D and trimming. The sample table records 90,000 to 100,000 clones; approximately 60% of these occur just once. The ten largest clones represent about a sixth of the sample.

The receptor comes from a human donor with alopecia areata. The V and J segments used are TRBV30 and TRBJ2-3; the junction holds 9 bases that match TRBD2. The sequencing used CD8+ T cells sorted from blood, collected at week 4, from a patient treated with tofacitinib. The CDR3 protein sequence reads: CAWTDYVAGGPPDTQYF. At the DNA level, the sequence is TGTGCCTGGACCGACTATGTTGCGGGAGGGCCTCCGGATACGCAGTATTTT.